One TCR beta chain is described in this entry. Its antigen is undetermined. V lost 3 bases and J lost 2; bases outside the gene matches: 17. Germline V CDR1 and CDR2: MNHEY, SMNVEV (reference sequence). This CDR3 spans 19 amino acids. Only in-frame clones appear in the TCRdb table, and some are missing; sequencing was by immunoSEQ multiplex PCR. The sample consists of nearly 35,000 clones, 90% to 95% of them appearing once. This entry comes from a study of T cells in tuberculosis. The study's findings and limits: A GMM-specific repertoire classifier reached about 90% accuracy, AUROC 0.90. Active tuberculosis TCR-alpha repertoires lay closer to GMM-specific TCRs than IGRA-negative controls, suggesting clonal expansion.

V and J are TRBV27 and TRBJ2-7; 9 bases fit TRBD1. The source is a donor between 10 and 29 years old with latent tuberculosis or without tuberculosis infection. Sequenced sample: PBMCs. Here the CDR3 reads CASSFHSKGTGWFPYEQYF. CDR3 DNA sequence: TGTGCCAGCAGTTTTCACTCGAAAGGGACAGGGTGGTTTCCCTACGAGCAGTACTTC.